These 14 T cell receptor beta chains were all obtained from the same sample, sequenced in a study of blood T cell repertoires in COVID-19 (dated by TCRdb to 2018 to 2020). The library was produced with the immunoSEQ multiplex PCR assay. The table was pulled from immuneACCESS by TCRdb, which kept in-frame rearrangements only. Such tables lose some clones; where checked, under half of the loss comes from unresolved V genes, and the rest has no known cause. This sample comprises fewer than 350,000 clones, around 90% of them detected only once. 5.2% of the sample lies in the top ten. What was sequenced was PBMCs or T cells enriched from blood (not recorded which). These receptors all stem from a man aged 60-69 years who had recovered from COVID-19.

This clone came up once. CDR3 amino acids: CASSSADRENQPQHF. The DNA for the CDR3 is TGTGCCAGCAGCTCGGCGGACAGGGAAAATCAGCCCCAGCATTTT. This chain uses TRBV5-6 with TRBJ1-5, with 8 positions matching TRBD1. The germline V gene has CDR1 SGHDT and CDR2 YYEEEE. The CDR3 sequence is 15 residues long. V shed 3 bases and J 4 bases; nucleotides not matched to a gene: 6.

This clone is a singleton in its sample. The V gene is TRBV6-1, the J gene TRBJ2-3, with TRBD1 matching over 11 bases. Germline CDR1 and CDR2: MNHNS and SASEGT. The CDR3 totals 16 residues. V was clipped by 4 bases and J by 5 bases; unmatched bases: 8. In nucleotides, the CDR3 is TGTGCCAGCAGTGGCCAAGGGGACAGGGGGAGAGATACGCAGTATTTT. It is translated as CASSGQGDRGRDTQYF.

This sequence joins TRBV11-2 and TRBJ2-6, with D unclear. The CDR3 has 16 residues. The V and J ends lost 0 bases and 4 bases respectively, with 10 bases between them. In germline, CDR1 is SGHAT, CDR2 FQNNGV. The CDR3 bases are TGTGCCAGCAGCTTAGACCTCGCTGGCGGGGCCAACGTCCTGACTTTC. Translation gives CASSLDLAGGANVLTF.

The chain has TRBV13 and TRBJ2-2, with D perhaps TRBD2 (7 bases). Trimming removed 6 bases from V and 6 bases from J, with 8 bases in between. The CDR3 covers 12 residues. Germline assignment: CDR1 PRHDT and CDR2 FYEKMQ (reference sequence). CDR3 DNA: TGTGCCAGCAGAGGGGGGGCCGGGGAGCTGTTTTTT. As protein: CASRGGAGELFF.

This CDR3 reads CASSLGGNRGNYGYTF. The DNA of the CDR3 is TGTGCCAGCAGCTTAGGTGGAAACAGGGGAAACTATGGCTACACCTTC. The V gene is TRBV7-9, the J gene TRBJ1-2; 7 bases agree with TRBD1. Germline assignment: CDR1 SEHNR and CDR2 FQNEAQ (reference sequence). Losses at the gene ends were 1 base for V and 2 bases for J; bases not matched to a gene: 7. CDR3 length equals 16 residues. The whole variable domain, filled in from reference TRBV7-9 and TRBJ1-2, reads DTGVSQNPRHKITKRGQNVTFRCDPISEHNRLYWYRQTLGQGPEFLTYFQNEAQLEKSRLLSDRFSAERPKGSFSTLEIQRTEQGDSAMYLCASSLGGNRGNYGYTFGSGTRLTVV.

The rearrangement joins TRBV13 to TRBJ2-1; 7 bases map to TRBD2. The length of the CDR3 is 18 residues. CDR1 and CDR2 from the germline V gene are PRHDT and FYEKMQ (reference sequence). The junction had 17 bases not matched to a gene; V was cut back by 3 bases and J by 6 bases. The CDR3 here is CASSFFLGGPDGANEQFF. In DNA, the CDR3 is TGTGCCAGCAGCTTTTTTTTGGGAGGGCCAGACGGTGCCAATGAGCAGTTCTTC. The full variable domain, its missing parts supplied by reference TRBV13 and TRBJ2-1, is AAGVIQSPRHLIKEKRETATLKCYPIPRHDTVYWYQQGPGQDPQFLISFYEKMQSDKGSIPDRFSAQQFSDYHSELNMSSLELGDSALYFCASSFFLGGPDGANEQFFGPGTRLTVL.

The chain employs TRBV4-1 and TRBJ2-5; D is perhaps TRBD1 (6 bases). The CDR3 is 14 residues long. Deletions cut 5 bases from V and 2 bases from J, with 12 bases between. Germline CDR1 reads MGHRA; CDR2 reads YSYEKL. In nucleotides, the CDR3 is TGCGCCAGCAGCACCCGGACAGTACAAGAGACCCAGTACTTC. It translates to CASSTRTVQETQYF.

This clone was counted only a few times. The chain carries TRBV27 and TRBJ2-1, with 11 nucleotides matching TRBD2. CDR1 is MNHEY, CDR2 SMNVEV, per germline (reference sequence). V shed 3 bases and J 4 bases; nucleotides not matched to a gene: 2. CDR3 length: 15 amino acids. The CDR3 loop is CASSFRTSGYNEQFF. The CDR3 DNA reads as TGTGCCAGCAGTTTTCGGACTAGCGGGTACAATGAGCAGTTCTTC.

The V gene is TRBV19, the J gene TRBJ2-2; D may be TRBD1 (7 bases). The CDR3 consists of 15 residues. With 6 bases removed from V and 0 bases from J, the gap between germline ends came to 11 bases. Per the germline V gene, CDR1 is LNHDA and CDR2 is SQIVND (reference sequence). CDR3 sequence: CASRGGTANTGELFF. The CDR3 nucleotides are TGTGCCAGTAGGGGCGGGACAGCGAACACCGGGGAGCTGTTTTTT.

The V call is TRBV4-2, the J call TRBJ2-1; D perhaps matches TRBD2 (5 bases). Looked up from germline, CDR1 is LGHNA and CDR2 is YNFKEQ. This CDR3 is 14 amino acids long. V dropped 0 bases and J dropped 10 bases, with 13 bases sitting between them. The CDR3 loop reads CASSQELLAREQFF. CDR3 coding DNA: TGTGCCAGCAGCCAAGAGTTGCTAGCTCGGGAGCAGTTCTTC.

The chain employs TRBV24-1 and TRBJ2-3; D perhaps matches TRBD2 (5 bases). Per the germline V gene, CDR1 is KGHDR and CDR2 is SFDVKD. V gave up 4 bases and J gave up 6 bases, with 22 bases separating them. The CDR3 runs 17 residues. The CDR3 here is CATSESSGGLGRDTQYF. For the CDR3, the DNA is TGTGCCACCAGTGAGTCCTCCGGTGGACTCGGAAGGGATACGCAGTATTTT.

The chain has TRBV6-4 and TRBJ2-2, with 7 bases aligning to TRBD1. Germline CDR1 is MRHNA and CDR2 is SNTAGT. The CDR3 loop spans 14 amino acids. The junction had 3 bases not matched to a gene; V was cut back by 4 bases and J by 4 bases. CDR3 bases: TGTGCCAGCAGTGTTGGGACAGCCACCGGGGAGCTGTTTTTT. Translating it yields CASSVGTATGELFF.

The J gene is TRBJ2-7, the V gene TRBV11-3, with 9 bases identical to TRBD2. Per the germline V gene, CDR1 is SGHNT and CDR2 is YENEEA. V was clipped by 1 base and J by 5 bases; unmatched bases: 6. The CDR3 spans 15 residues. CDR3 coding DNA: TGTGCCAGCAGCTTAGTGTCTAGCGGGATTGACGAGCAGTACTTC. Its translation is CASSLVSSGIDEQYF. Complete variable domain (other parts from reference TRBV11-3 and TRBJ2-7): EAGVVQSPRYKIIEKKQPVAFWCNPISGHNTLYWYLQNLGQGPELLIRYENEEAVDDSQLPKDRFSAERLKGVDSTLKIQPAELGDSAVYLCASSLVSSGIDEQYFGPGTRLTVT.

V gene TRBV18 combines with J gene TRBJ2-1; the match to TRBD2 covers 10 bases. The CDR3 length is 15 residues. The germline CDR1 and CDR2 sequences are KGHSH and LQKENI. V shed 3 bases, J shed 7 bases, and the junction held 6 bases outside the gene matches. The CDR3 DNA reads TGTGCCAGCTCACCGAAGCGGGAGGGCCATAATGAGCAGTTCTTC. Protein product: CASSPKREGHNEQFF. Together with reference TRBV18 and TRBJ2-1, the CDR3 gives the full variable domain: NAGVMQNPRHLVRRRGQEARLRCSPMKGHSHVYWYRQLPEEGLKFMVYLQKENIIDESGMPKERFSAEFPKEGPSILRIQQVVRGDSAAYFCASSPKREGHNEQFFGPGTRLTVL.